Listed below are T cell receptor beta chains from one sample, sequenced in a study of beta chain features in type 1 diabetes. Generated by immunoSEQ multiplex PCR, the TCRdb table keeps only in-frame clones and is missing some. The top ten clones hold around 0.012% of a sample with roughly 280,000 clones, around 25% of them seen once. Specimen: naive CD4+ T cells from blood. These receptors originate from a woman in her 30s with type 1 diabetes. CDR3s include the opening cysteine and the closing phenylalanine or tryptophan. D genes are given only for firm matches. Size is stated for part of the rows, as once, few or many counts, or as a class when the clone is expanded.

clone size	D gene	V gene	J gene	CDR3 protein	CDR3 DNA
few	TRBD2	TRBV4-1	TRBJ2-7	CASSRPGTSYGQYF	TGCGCCAGCAGCCGCCCCGGGACTAGCTACGGGCAGTACTTC
.	.	TRBV19	TRBJ1-4	CASSISGTLPGEKLFF	TGTGCCAGTAGTATTTCCGGGACTCTACCTGGGGAAAAACTGTTTTTT
.	TRBD1	TRBV11-1	TRBJ1-2	CASSPRTGRNYGYTF	TGTGCCAGCAGCCCTCGGACAGGGAGAAACTATGGCTACACCTTC
.	TRBD2	TRBV19	TRBJ2-3	CASSIQLAGGPADTQYF	TGTGCCAGTAGTATCCAGCTAGCGGGAGGGCCTGCAGATACGCAGTATTTT
.	TRBD2	TRBV19	TRBJ2-7	CASRLAGGAYEQYF	TGTGCCAGTAGACTAGCGGGAGGAGCCTACGAGCAGTACTTC
.	TRBD2	TRBV4-1	TRBJ2-1	CASSRYRTSGTNNEQFF	TGCGCCAGCAGCCGATATAGGACTAGCGGGACTAACAATGAGCAGTTCTTC
few	TRBD2	TRBV19	TRBJ2-1	CASSIRPGRVSNEQFF	TGTGCCAGTAGTATAAGACCAGGGAGGGTTAGCAATGAGCAGTTCTTC
.	.	TRBV30	TRBJ1-4	CAWSQGITNEKLFF	TGTGCCTGGAGCCAGGGTATAACTAATGAAAAACTGTTTTTT
few	TRBD2	TRBV4-2	TRBJ2-3	CASSQDLAGLDTQYF	TGTGCCAGCAGCCAAGATCTAGCGGGATTAGATACGCAGTATTTT
few	TRBD2	TRBV29-1	TRBJ2-1	CSVEGTSGYNEQFF	TGCAGCGTTGAGGGGACTAGCGGTTACAATGAGCAGTTCTTC
few	TRBD2	TRBV4-1	TRBJ2-2	CASSQDRTREGLGTGELFF	TGCGCCAGCAGCCAAGATCGGACGCGGGAGGGCCTTGGCACCGGGGAGCTGTTTTTT
.	.	TRBV4-2	TRBJ2-7	CASSQGISGSYEQYF	TGTGCCAGCAGCCAAGGGATTAGCGGCTCCTACGAGCAGTACTTC
few	TRBD2	TRBV27	TRBJ2-2	CASSFKGRETGELFF	TGTGCCAGCAGTTTTAAAGGGAGGGAGACCGGGGAGCTGTTTTTT
.	.	TRBV9	TRBJ2-3	CASSVAPTDTQYF	TGTGCCAGCAGCGTAGCTCCCACAGATACGCAGTATTTT
.	.	TRBV4-2	TRBJ2-5	CASSQGLRETQYF	TGTGCCAGCAGCCAAGGTCTCAGGGAGACCCAGTACTTC
few	.	TRBV7-3	TRBJ2-7	CASSLMGGTYEQYF	TGTGCCAGCAGCTTAATGGGCGGGACCTACGAGCAGTACTTC
.	.	TRBV28	TRBJ2-4	CASSFENIQYF	TGTGCCAGCAGTTTCGAAAACATTCAGTACTTC
.	TRBD1	TRBV11-2	TRBJ2-7	CASSVGNGQGLEQYF	TGTGCCAGCAGCGTTGGGAACGGACAGGGCCTCGAGCAGTACTTC